The T cell receptor (beta chain) described here comes from a study of cytomegalovirus exposure and HLA in healthy donors. It was with 60 Vbeta and 13 Jbeta primers that the PCR ran. The repertoire was sequenced with immunoSEQ multiplex PCR; TCRdb's copy has only in-frame clones and lacks some. The sample contains approximately 110,000 clones, about 78% of which appear only once. Trimming at V came to 2 bases and at J to 5 bases, leaving 10 bases not matched to a gene. This CDR3 has 16 residues. Germline lookup yields CDR1 MNHEY and CDR2 SVGAGI. Of note for this clone: Its antigen is currently unknown.

General observations from the study: Other equally common chains were less clonally expanded than HLA-associated TCR beta chains, a later analysis showed. In most subjects, TCR beta sequences reportedly gave accurate predictions of HLA-A and HLA-B alleles.

The sequence derives from a woman aged 40-49 years in good health and CMV-seropositive. V is TRBV6-5 and J is TRBJ2-5; 8 nucleotides align to TRBD2. The sample taken for sequencing was PBMCs. The CDR3, as DNA: TGTGCCAGCAGTTACACGTACGGGGGGGCCGGGGAGACCCAGTACTTC. Amino acid sequence: CASSYTYGGAGETQYF.